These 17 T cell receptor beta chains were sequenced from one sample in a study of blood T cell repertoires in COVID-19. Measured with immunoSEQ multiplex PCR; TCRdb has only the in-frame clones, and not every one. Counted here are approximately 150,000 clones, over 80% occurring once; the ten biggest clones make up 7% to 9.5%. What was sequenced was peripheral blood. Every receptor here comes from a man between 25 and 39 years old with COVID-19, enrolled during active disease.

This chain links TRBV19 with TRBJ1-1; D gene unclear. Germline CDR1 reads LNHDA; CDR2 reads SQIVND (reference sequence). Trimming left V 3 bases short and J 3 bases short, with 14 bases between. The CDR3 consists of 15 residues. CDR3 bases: TGTGCCAGTAGTATCGGGGTTAGGGTCTACACTGAAGCTTTCTTT. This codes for CASSIGVRVYTEAFF. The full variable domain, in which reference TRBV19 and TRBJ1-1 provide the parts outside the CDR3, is DGGITQSPKYLFRKEGQNVTLSCEQNLNHDAMYWYRQDPGQGLRLIYYSQIVNDFQKGDIAEGYSVSREKKESFPLTVTSAQKNPTAFYLCASSIGVRVYTEAFFGQGTRLTVV.

The CDR3 DNA follows: TGTGCCAGTAGCCAACCCGAGGATAGAGCCGGGGAGCTGTTTTTT. Translated, it gives CASSQPEDRAGELFF. The chain joins TRBV19 to TRBJ2-2; D remains ambiguous. CDR1 and CDR2 (germline): LNHDA, SQIVND (reference sequence). The V end was cut by 6 bases, the J end by 6 bases, with 17 bases between. This CDR3 region has 15 residues.

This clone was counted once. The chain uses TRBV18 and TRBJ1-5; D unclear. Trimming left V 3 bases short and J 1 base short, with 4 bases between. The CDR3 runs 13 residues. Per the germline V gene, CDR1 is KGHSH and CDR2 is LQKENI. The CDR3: CASSPLSNQPQHF. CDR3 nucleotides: TGTGCCAGCTCACCCTTGAGCAATCAGCCCCAGCATTTT.

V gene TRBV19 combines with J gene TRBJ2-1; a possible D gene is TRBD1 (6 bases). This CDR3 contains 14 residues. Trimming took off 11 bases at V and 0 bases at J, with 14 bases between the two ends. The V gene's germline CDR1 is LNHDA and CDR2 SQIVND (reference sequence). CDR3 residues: CASSRGSSYNEQFF. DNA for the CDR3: TGTGCCTCATCGAGGGGGAGCTCCTACAATGAGCAGTTCTTC.

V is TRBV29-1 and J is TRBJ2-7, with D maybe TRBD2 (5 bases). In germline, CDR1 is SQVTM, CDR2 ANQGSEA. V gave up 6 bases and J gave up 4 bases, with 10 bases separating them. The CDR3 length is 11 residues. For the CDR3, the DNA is TGCAGCGTCCGGACTGTTTACGAGCAGTACTTC. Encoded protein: CSVRTVYEQYF.

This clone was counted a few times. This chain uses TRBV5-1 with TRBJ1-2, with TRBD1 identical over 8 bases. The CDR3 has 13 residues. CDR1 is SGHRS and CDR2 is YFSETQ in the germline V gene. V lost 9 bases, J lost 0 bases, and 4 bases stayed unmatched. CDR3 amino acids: CATRTGSNYGYTF. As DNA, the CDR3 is TGCGCCACCCGGACAGGGTCTAACTATGGCTACACCTTC.

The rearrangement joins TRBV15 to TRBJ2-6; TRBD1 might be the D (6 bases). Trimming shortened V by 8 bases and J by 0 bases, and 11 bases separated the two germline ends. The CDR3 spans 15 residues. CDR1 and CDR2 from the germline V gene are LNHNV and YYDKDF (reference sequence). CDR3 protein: CATGPRGSGANVLTF. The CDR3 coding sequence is TGTGCCACCGGCCCCAGGGGCTCTGGGGCCAACGTCCTGACTTTC.

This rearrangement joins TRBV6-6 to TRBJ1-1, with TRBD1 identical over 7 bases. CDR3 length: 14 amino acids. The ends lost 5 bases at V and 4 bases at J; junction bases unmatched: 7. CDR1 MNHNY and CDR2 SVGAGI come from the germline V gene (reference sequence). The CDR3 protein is CASSRTSGGTEAFF. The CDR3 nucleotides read TGTGCCAGCAGTCGAACTTCAGGGGGCACTGAAGCTTTCTTT.

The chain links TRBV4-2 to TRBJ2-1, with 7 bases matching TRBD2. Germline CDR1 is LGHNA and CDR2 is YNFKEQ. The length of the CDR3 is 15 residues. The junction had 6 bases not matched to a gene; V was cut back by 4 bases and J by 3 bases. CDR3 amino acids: CASSPLERGYNEQFF. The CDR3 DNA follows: TGTGCCAGCAGCCCCCTAGAGCGGGGCTACAATGAGCAGTTCTTC.

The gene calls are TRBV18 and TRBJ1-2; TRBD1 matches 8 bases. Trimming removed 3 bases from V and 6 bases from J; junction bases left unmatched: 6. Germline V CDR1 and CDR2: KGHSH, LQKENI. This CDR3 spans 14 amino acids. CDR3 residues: CASSPVDRGDGYTF. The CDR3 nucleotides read TGTGCCAGCTCACCCGTAGACAGGGGAGATGGCTACACCTTC.

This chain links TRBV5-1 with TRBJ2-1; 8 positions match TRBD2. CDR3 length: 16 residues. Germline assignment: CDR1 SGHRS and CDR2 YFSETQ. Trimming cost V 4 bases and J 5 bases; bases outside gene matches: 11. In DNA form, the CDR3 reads TGCGCCAGCAGCGAGAACCCGGGAGGGGGAAACAATGAGCAGTTCTTC. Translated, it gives CASSENPGGGNNEQFF.

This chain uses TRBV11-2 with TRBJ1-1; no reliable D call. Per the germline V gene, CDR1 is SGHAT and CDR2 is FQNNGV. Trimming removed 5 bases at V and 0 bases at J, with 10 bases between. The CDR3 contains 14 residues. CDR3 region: CASSRASMNTEAFF. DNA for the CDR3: TGTGCCAGCAGCCGAGCTAGCATGAACACTGAAGCTTTCTTT. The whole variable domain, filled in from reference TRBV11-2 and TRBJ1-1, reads EAGVAQSPRYKIIEKRQSVAFWCNPISGHATLYWYQQILGQGPKLLIQFQNNGVVDDSQLPKDRFSAERLKGVDSTLKIQPAKLEDSAVYLCASSRASMNTEAFFGQGTRLTVV.

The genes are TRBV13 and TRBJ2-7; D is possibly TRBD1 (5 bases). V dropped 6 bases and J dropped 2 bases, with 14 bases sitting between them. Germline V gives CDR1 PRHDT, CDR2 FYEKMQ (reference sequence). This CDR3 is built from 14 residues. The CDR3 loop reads CASREAGITYEQYF. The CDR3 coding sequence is TGTGCCAGCAGGGAAGCAGGGATCACCTACGAGCAGTACTTC.

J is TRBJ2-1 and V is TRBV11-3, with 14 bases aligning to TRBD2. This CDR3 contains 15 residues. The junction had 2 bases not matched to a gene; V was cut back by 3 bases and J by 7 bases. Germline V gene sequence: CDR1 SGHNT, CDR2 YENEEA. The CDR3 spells CASSLGTSGSNEQFF. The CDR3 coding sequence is TGTGCCAGCAGCTTGGGGACTAGCGGGAGTAATGAGCAGTTCTTC. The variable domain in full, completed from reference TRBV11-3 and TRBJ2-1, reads EAGVVQSPRYKIIEKKQPVAFWCNPISGHNTLYWYLQNLGQGPELLIRYENEEAVDDSQLPKDRFSAERLKGVDSTLKIQPAELGDSAVYLCASSLGTSGSNEQFFGPGTRLTVL.

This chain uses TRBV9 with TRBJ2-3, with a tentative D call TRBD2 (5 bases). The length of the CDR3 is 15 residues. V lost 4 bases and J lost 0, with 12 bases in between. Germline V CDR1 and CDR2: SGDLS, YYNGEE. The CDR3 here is CASSPEGPSTDTQYF. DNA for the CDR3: TGTGCCAGCAGCCCTGAGGGCCCTAGCACAGATACGCAGTATTTT. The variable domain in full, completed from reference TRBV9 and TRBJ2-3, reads DSGVTQTPKHLITATGQRVTLRCSPRSGDLSVYWYQQSLDQGLQFLIQYYNGEERAKGNILERFSAQQFPDLHSELNLSSLELGDSALYFCASSPEGPSTDTQYFGPGTRLTVL.

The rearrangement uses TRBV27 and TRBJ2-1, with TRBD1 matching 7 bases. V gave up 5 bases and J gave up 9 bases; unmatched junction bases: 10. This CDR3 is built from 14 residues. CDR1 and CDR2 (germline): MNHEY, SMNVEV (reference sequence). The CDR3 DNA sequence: TGTGCCAGCAGTGTCGGTCTCAGGGGGATTGAGCAGTTCTTC. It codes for CASSVGLRGIEQFF.

Here the CDR3 reads CASSRDRGRGYTF. CDR3 coding DNA: TGTGCCAGCAGTCGGGACAGGGGAAGAGGCTACACCTTC. The chain uses TRBV6-5 and TRBJ1-2; 10 nucleotides align to TRBD1. The CDR3 covers 13 residues. CDR1 and CDR2 (germline): MNHEY, SVGAGI. V dropped 5 bases and J dropped 8; count of bases not matched to a gene: 5.